The 17 T cell receptor beta chains below come from one sample, sequenced in a study of response to subunit inactivated influenza vaccine. TCRdb independently ran MiXCR on the RT-PCR reads; one entry per CDR3 protein. The table includes about 780,000 distinct CDR3 sequences, about 18% detected once. Source: PBMCs from blood, taken approximately 5 days after vaccination. These receptors originate from a man aged 45 to 65 who received an inactivated influenza vaccine.

V and J are TRBV30 and TRBJ1-2; TRBD1 is a possible D gene (6 bases). This CDR3 has 12 amino acids. Germline loops: CDR1 GTSNPN, CDR2 SVGIG (reference sequence). V was trimmed by 2 bases and J by 6 bases, leaving 10 bases between them. The CDR3 protein is CAWSTGYDGYTF. The CDR3 nucleotides are TGTGCCTGGAGTACAGGGTACGATGGCTACACCTTC.

The chain uses TRBV12-3 or TRBV12-4 and TRBJ2-7, with 9 bases that match TRBD1. CDR3 length equals 15 residues. The V gene end was trimmed by 4 bases and the J gene end by 3 bases; junction bases not matched to a gene: 7. The CDR3 DNA reads TGTGCCAGCAGTTCCCGGGACAGGGATCACTACGAGCAGTACTTC. The encoded protein is CASSSRDRDHYEQYF.

This clonotype came up many times. The chain links TRBV5-1 to TRBJ2-7, with D tentatively TRBD2 (5 bases). V was clipped by 4 bases and J by 0 bases, with 11 bases between them. Germline lookup yields CDR1 SGHRS and CDR2 YFSETQ. The length of the CDR3 is 14 residues. CDR3 residues: CASSHSGSSYEQYF. The CDR3 coding sequence is TGCGCCAGCAGCCACAGCGGTAGCTCCTACGAGCAGTACTTC.

V is TRBV7-2 and J is TRBJ1-5, with a weak D call TRBD1 (5 bases). V was shortened by 1 base and J by 9 bases, with 13 bases between the two germline ends. Germline assignment: CDR1 SGHTA and CDR2 FQGNSA. The CDR3 consists of 14 residues. The CDR3: CASSLGQTGRPQHF. The CDR3 DNA reads TGTGCCAGCAGCTTAGGACAGACGGGTCGGCCCCAGCATTTT.

This clonotype has a handful of counts. The genes are TRBV30 and TRBJ2-4; TRBD2 matches 8 bases. The V gene end was trimmed by 0 bases and the J gene end by 7 bases; junction bases not matched to a gene: 5. Germline CDR1 is GTSNPN and CDR2 is SVGIG (reference sequence). The CDR3 covers 14 residues. As DNA, the CDR3 is TGTGCCTGGAGTGTAGGGACTAGTCTGAACATTCAGTACTTC. Protein sequence: CAWSVGTSLNIQYF.

This rearrangement joins TRBV9 to TRBJ2-1; 12 nucleotides line up with TRBD2. CDR3 length: 17 residues. V trimming: 4 bases; J trimming: 0 bases; junction bases outside the gene matches: 5. Germline assignment: CDR1 SGDLS and CDR2 YYNGEE. The CDR3 nucleotides are TGTGCCAGCAGCTCTACTAGCGGGAGGTTCTCCTACAATGAGCAGTTCTTC. Translating it yields CASSSTSGRFSYNEQFF.

This clonotype has only a few counts. This chain uses TRBV28 with TRBJ2-1; 11 nucleotides agree with TRBD1. The junction had 9 bases not matched to a gene; V was cut back by 5 bases and J by 9 bases. The CDR3 consists of 15 residues. CDR1 is MDHEN, CDR2 SYDVKM, per germline. DNA for the CDR3: TGTGCCAGCAGTCCGGCGGGACAGGGGGGAATTGAGCAGTTCTTC. It is translated as CASSPAGQGGIEQFF.

The chain is built from TRBV7-2 and TRBJ2-1; 7 bases line up with TRBD2. The length of the CDR3 is 17 residues. Germline V gene data show CDR1 as SGHTA and CDR2 as FQGNSA. Trimming cost V 4 bases and J 2 bases; bases outside gene matches: 11. The CDR3 protein is CASSSHRGGRAYNEQFF. The CDR3 DNA is TGTGCCAGCAGCTCCCATCGGGGCGGGAGAGCCTACAATGAGCAGTTCTTC.

Comment on this clonotype: A read error may account for a junction end that differs from germline. The chain carries TRBV29-1 and TRBJ1-6; D gene ambiguous. The germline CDR1 and CDR2 sequences are SQVTM and ANQGSEA. The CDR3 covers 13 residues. The DNA for the CDR3 is TGCAGCGCCGGGTTAGGGAGAAATTCACCCCTCCTCTTT. It translates to CSAGLGRNSPLLF.

V and J are TRBV5-1 and TRBJ2-7; D perhaps matches TRBD1 (6 bases). The V end lost 0 bases, the J end lost 2 bases, and 9 bases lay between the germline ends. This CDR3 has 14 residues. Germline V lookup: CDR1 SGHRS, CDR2 YFSETQ. The CDR3 DNA follows: TGCGCCAGCAGCTTGGGACAGGTAACCTACGAGCAGTACTTC. Residues: CASSLGQVTYEQYF. The complete variable domain, with remaining parts taken from reference TRBV5-1 and TRBJ2-7, reads KAGVTQTPRYLIKTRGQQVTLSCSPISGHRSVSWYQQTPGQGLQFLFEYFSETQRNKGNFPGRFSGRQFSNSRSEMNVSTLELGDSALYLCASSLGQVTYEQYFGPGTRLTVT.

Only a few counts were recorded for this clonotype. This chain connects TRBV12-3 or TRBV12-4 to TRBJ1-1; TRBD1 aligns across 7 bases. V trimming: 8 bases; J trimming: 9 bases; junction bases outside the gene matches: 12. The CDR3 is made up of 13 amino acids. CDR3 in amino acids: CASSGRQGGKAFF. The CDR3 region has the DNA TGTGCCAGCTCCGGTAGACAGGGCGGGAAAGCTTTCTTT.

This chain connects TRBV15 to TRBJ2-1; 9 nucleotides line up with TRBD2. With 5 bases clipped from V and 4 bases from J, the junction kept 9 bases outside the gene matches. The germline CDR1 and CDR2 sequences are LNHNV and YYDKDF (reference sequence). The length of the CDR3 is 16 residues. CDR3 bases: TGTGCCACCAGCGGAATCAGCGGGAGGAGTTACAATGAGCAGTTCTTC. Translating it yields CATSGISGRSYNEQFF.

The sample holds many counts of this clonotype. This sequence joins TRBV20-1 and TRBJ1-2, with unresolved D. The V end lost 3 bases, the J end lost 8 bases, and 13 bases lay between the germline ends. Germline CDR1 DFQATT, CDR2 SNEGSKA (reference sequence). The CDR3 length is 12 residues. CDR3 protein: CSASGGFGGYTF. The DNA for the CDR3 is TGCAGTGCTAGTGGTGGGTTTGGAGGCTACACCTTC.

This clonotype was recorded a few times. The chain recombines TRBV12-3 or TRBV12-4 with TRBJ2-1, with TRBD2 matching over 12 bases. J was trimmed by 10 bases and V by 2 bases; bases with no gene match: 6. This CDR3 is built from 15 residues. CDR3 sequence: CASSLTGTSGSEQFF. The CDR3 DNA sequence: TGTGCCAGCAGTTTAACGGGGACTAGCGGGTCGGAGCAGTTCTTC.

This clonotype occurred a few times. The chain combines TRBV7-9 with TRBJ1-1; TRBD1 might be the D (5 bases). Trimming left V 4 bases short and J 1 base short, with 16 bases between. The CDR3 runs to 16 residues. In germline, CDR1 is SEHNR, CDR2 FQNEAQ (reference sequence). The CDR3 sequence is CASSSSLGLGNTEAFF. The CDR3 region has the DNA TGTGCCAGCAGCTCATCCCTGGGACTCGGGAACACTGAAGCTTTCTTT. The whole variable domain, filled in from reference TRBV7-9 and TRBJ1-1, reads DTGVSQNPRHKITKRGQNVTFRCDPISEHNRLYWYRQTLGQGPEFLTYFQNEAQLEKSRLLSDRFSAERPKGSFSTLEIQRTEQGDSAMYLCASSSSLGLGNTEAFFGQGTRLTVV.

This clonotype was found many times. The junction differs from germline at one of its ends, possibly a read error. The chain combines TRBV7-2 with TRBJ2-7, with 7 bases that match TRBD2. The CDR3 runs 14 residues. The germline V gene encodes CDR1 SGHTA and CDR2 FQGNSA. The CDR3 protein is CASSLGGLTYEQYF. CDR3 nucleotides: TGCGCCAGCAGCTTGGGAGGGCTGACCTACGAGCAGTACTTC.

This clonotype was observed a few times. The chain uses TRBV12-3 or TRBV12-4 and TRBJ1-6; D unclear. V lost 3 bases and J 8 bases, leaving 2 bases between the germline ends. The CDR3 spans 11 residues. The DNA for the CDR3 is TGTGCCAGCAGTTTCGATTCACCCCTCCACTTT. Amino acids: CASSFDSPLHF.